These 9 T cell receptor beta chains originate from one sample sequenced in a study of T cells in Graves' hyperthyroidism and ophthalmopathy. Template material for amplifying TCR beta CDR3 regions consisted of RNA transcripts. Using the HTBI primer set, a first-round RT-PCR was run on the TCR CDR3. MiXCR was run by TCRdb on the multiplex PCR reads, yielding one entry per CDR3 protein. Among over 350,000 distinct CDR3 sequences listed, roughly 14% were seen once. The material sequenced was blood. The receptors originated from a man between 18 and 35 years old with Graves' ophthalmopathy.

The CDR3 loop is CASRTGGFNQPQHF. CDR3 sequence (DNA): TGTGCCAGCAGGACAGGGGGGTTCAATCAGCCCCAGCATTTT. The genes are TRBV6-1 and TRBJ1-5; TRBD1 matches 9 bases. This CDR3 region has 14 residues. Germline V gene sequence: CDR1 MNHNS, CDR2 SASEGT. V lost 6 bases to trimming and J lost 3 bases; unmatched junction nucleotides: 3.

This clonotype occurred many times. The chain joins TRBV7-9 to TRBJ2-3, with D unclear. Per the germline V gene, CDR1 is SEHNR and CDR2 is FQNEAQ (reference sequence). CDR3 length: 13 amino acids. Deletions cut 1 base from V and 4 bases from J, with 6 bases between. CDR3 coding DNA: TGTGCCAGCAGCTTAGTAGAGTCAGATACGCAGTATTTT. Amino acids: CASSLVESDTQYF. Based on the CDR3 plus reference TRBV7-9 and TRBJ2-3, the full variable domain is DTGVSQNPRHKITKRGQNVTFRCDPISEHNRLYWYRQTLGQGPEFLTYFQNEAQLEKSRLLSDRFSAERPKGSFSTLEIQRTEQGDSAMYLCASSLVESDTQYFGPGTRLTVL.

In its sample, this clonotype was seen many times. The rearrangement joins TRBV27 to TRBJ2-1; D not resolved. V was pared by 5 bases and J by 9 bases, with 14 bases between. There are 13 residues in the CDR3. Germline CDR1 MNHEY, CDR2 SMNVEV (reference sequence). This CDR3 reads CASSTTSVGEQFF. The CDR3, as DNA: TGTGCCAGCAGTACCACTTCAGTGGGTGAGCAGTTCTTC.

This clonotype has at least ten counts. The chain combines TRBV20-1 with TRBJ2-3, with D perhaps matching TRBD1 or TRBD2 (6 bases each). V dropped 1 base and J dropped 7 bases, with 21 bases sitting between them. CDR1 and CDR2 from the germline V gene are DFQATT and SNEGSKA (reference sequence). The CDR3 totals 16 residues. CDR3 in DNA: TGCAGTGCTAGAGCGGGGGCGGATAGCCGGCCTCATACGCAGTATTTT. Encoded protein: CSARAGADSRPHTQYF.

This clonotype has at least ten counts. The chain employs TRBV27 and TRBJ2-3; tentatively, D is TRBD1 (6 bases). The CDR3 loop spans 17 amino acids. Trimming pared 5 bases from V and 1 base from J, leaving 19 bases between. Germline CDR1 is MNHEY and CDR2 is SMNVEV (reference sequence). CDR3 coding DNA: TGTGCCAGCAGTCGGCAGGGGACGGTCCCTGGCACAGATACGCAGTATTTT. It encodes CASSRQGTVPGTDTQYF.

This clonotype was detected ten times or more. V and J are TRBV5-1 and TRBJ1-2; TRBD1 aligns across 12 bases. Looked up from germline, CDR1 is SGHRS and CDR2 is YFSETQ. This CDR3 has 14 residues. V shed 4 bases, J shed 7 bases, and the junction held 5 bases outside the gene matches. The CDR3 here is CASSPGQGASGYTF. As DNA, the CDR3 is TGCGCCAGCAGCCCGGGACAGGGGGCATCTGGCTACACCTTC. The full variable domain, with the rest looked up from reference TRBV5-1 and TRBJ1-2, is KAGVTQTPRYLIKTRGQQVTLSCSPISGHRSVSWYQQTPGQGLQFLFEYFSETQRNKGNFPGRFSGRQFSNSRSEMNVSTLELGDSALYLCASSPGQGASGYTFGSGTRLTVV.

This clonotype was counted between two and nine times. This may come from a read error, since a much larger clone is one base off. The chain uses TRBV20-1 and TRBJ2-1; a possible D gene is TRBD2 (6 bases). The germline gives CDR1 DFQATT, CDR2 SNEGSKA (reference sequence). CDR3 length: 16 residues. CDR3: CSARLRDFASYNEQLF. DNA for the CDR3: TGCAGTGCTAGACTCCGGGACTTTGCTTCCTACAATGAGCAGCTCTTC.

This clonotype was seen ten or more times. The gene calls are TRBV7-3 and TRBJ2-5; D uncertain. V was cut by 5 bases and J by 7 bases, with 14 bases left in between. This CDR3 comprises 13 residues. The germline V gene has CDR1 SGHTA and CDR2 FQGTGA. DNA of the CDR3: TGTGCCAGCAGCGAAGTCGCGGAAGGGACCCAGTACTTC. Its protein is CASSEVAEGTQYF.

The sample holds one count of this clonotype. A read error is possible here, since a much larger clone lies one base away. Because the CDR3 is missing its conserved closing phenylalanine or tryptophan, this is likely a read error. The chain employs TRBV6-5 and TRBJ1-1; D call uncertain. This CDR3 spans 13 amino acids. CDR1 is MNHEY, CDR2 SVGAGI, per germline. Trimming shortened V by 3 bases and J by 4 bases, and 9 bases separated the two germline ends. The DNA for the CDR3 is TGTGCCAGCAGTTATCGCCGTCTCACTGAAGCTTTCTCT. Amino acid sequence: CASSYRRLTEAFS.